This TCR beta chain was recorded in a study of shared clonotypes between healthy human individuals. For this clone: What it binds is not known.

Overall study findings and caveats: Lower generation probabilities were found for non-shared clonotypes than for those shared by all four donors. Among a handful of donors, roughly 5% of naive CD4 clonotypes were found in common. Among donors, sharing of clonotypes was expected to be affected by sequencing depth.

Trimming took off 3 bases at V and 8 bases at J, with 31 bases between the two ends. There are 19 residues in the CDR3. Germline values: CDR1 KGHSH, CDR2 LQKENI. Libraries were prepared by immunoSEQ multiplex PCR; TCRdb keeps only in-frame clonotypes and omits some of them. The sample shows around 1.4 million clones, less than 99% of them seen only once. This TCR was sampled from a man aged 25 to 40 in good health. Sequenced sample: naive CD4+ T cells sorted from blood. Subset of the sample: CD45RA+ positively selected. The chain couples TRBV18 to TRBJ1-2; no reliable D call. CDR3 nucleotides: TGTGCCAGCTCACCCCTCCACGATCCCCCGGGAAGACGTATATACGGCTACACCTTC. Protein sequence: CASSPLHDPPGRRIYGYTF.